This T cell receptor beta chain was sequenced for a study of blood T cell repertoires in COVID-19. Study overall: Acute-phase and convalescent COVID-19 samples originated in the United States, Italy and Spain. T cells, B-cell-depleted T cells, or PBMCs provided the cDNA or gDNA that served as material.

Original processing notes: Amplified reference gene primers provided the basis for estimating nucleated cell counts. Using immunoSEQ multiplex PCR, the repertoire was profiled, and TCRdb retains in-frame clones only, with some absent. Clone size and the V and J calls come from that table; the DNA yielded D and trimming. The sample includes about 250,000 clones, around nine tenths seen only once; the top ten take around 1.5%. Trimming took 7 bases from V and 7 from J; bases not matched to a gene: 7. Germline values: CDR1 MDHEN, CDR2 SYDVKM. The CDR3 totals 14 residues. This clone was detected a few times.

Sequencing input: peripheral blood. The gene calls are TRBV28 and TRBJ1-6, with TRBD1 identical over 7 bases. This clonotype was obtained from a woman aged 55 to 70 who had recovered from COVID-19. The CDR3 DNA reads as TGTGCCAGCACCACGGGACAGTCCAATTCACCCCTCCACTTT. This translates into CASTTGQSNSPLHF. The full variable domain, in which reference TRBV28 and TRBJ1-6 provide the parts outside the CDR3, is DVKVTQSSRYLVKRTGEKVFLECVQDMDHENMFWYRQDPGLGLRLIYFSYDVKMKEKGDIPEGYSVSREKKERFSLILESASTNQTSMYLCASTTGQSNSPLHFGNGTRLTVT.